The source of this TCR beta chain is a study of T cells in Graves' hyperthyroidism and ophthalmopathy. Study-level results: Ophthalmopathy, which appeared later, was predicted by the model a median about 6 months before onset.

These patients, aged 18 to 65, had recently diagnosed hyperthyroidism lasting under 2 months. Thyroid ultrasound and orbital computed tomography, with clinical symptoms and serum thyroxine and TRAb, informed diagnoses. The authors took PBMCs from roughly 9.5 ml fresh peripheral blood. The length of the CDR3 is 13 residues. From germline, CDR1 is SGHRS and CDR2 YFSETQ. The V and J ends lost 4 bases and 3 bases respectively, with 10 bases between them. This clonotype was recorded a few times. Its antigen is currently unknown. Amplified TCR beta CDR3 regions derived from RNA transcripts. The TCR CDR3 was amplified in a first-round RT-PCR using the HTBI primer set. TCRdb analysed the multiplex PCR reads with MiXCR anew, one entry per CDR3 protein. The data contain 750,000 to 950,000 distinct CDR3 sequences, roughly 37% of them singletons.

The rearrangement joins TRBV5-1 to TRBJ1-1, with D possibly matching TRBD1 (5 bases). The sequence was obtained from a man in his late teens or twenties with Graves' hyperthyroidism. Input material: blood. The CDR3 here is CASSGGLHTEAFF. CDR3 coding DNA: TGCGCCAGCAGCGGGGGTTTGCACACTGAAGCTTTCTTT.